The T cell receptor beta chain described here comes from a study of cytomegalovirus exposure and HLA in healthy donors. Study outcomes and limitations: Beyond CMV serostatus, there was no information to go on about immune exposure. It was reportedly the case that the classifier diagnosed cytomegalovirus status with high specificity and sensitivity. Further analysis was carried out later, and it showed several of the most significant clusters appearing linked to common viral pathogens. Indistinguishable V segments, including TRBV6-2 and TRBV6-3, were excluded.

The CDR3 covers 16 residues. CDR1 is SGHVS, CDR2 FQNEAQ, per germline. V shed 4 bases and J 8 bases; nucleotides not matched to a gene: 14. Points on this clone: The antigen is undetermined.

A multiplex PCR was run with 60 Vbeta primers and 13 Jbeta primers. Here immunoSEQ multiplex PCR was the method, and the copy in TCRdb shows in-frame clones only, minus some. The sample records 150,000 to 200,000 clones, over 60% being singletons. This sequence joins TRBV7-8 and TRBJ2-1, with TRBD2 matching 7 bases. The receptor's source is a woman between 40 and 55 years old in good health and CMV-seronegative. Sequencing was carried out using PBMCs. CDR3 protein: CASSSGGGKLRYEQFF. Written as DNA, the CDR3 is TGTGCCAGCAGCTCGGGAGGCGGGAAGTTACGGTATGAGCAGTTCTTC.